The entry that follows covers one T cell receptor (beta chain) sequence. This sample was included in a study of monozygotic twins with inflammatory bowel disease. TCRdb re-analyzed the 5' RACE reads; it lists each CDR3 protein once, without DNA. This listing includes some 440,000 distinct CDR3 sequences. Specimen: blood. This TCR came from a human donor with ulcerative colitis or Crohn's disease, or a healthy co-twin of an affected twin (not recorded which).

The CDR3 loop is CSALRLLGQPQHF. This chain uses TRBV20-1 with TRBJ1-5. The CDR3 loop spans 13 amino acids. Germline-derived CDR1 and CDR2 are DFQATT and SNEGSKA (reference sequence).